Here is one T cell receptor beta chain with its context. Its cognate antigen is unknown. This record comes from a study of Ad26.COV2.S vaccination and SARS-CoV-2 variants. Study-wide results and limits: Comparable non-spike TCR breadth was observed in vaccine and placebo recipients. The TCR breadth and depth analyses may have understated or missed part of the total T cell responses.

This CDR3 is 14 amino acids long. After removal of 7 bases from V and 4 bases from J, the junction contained 6 bases not matched to a gene. Germline CDR1 is MNHEY and CDR2 is SVGAGI. As to treatment: some 20 received Ad26.COV2.S at low or high dose, single or two shots; five or six received placebo; per-sample allocation not given. Repertoires come from day 63 after the first vaccine or placebo injection. Adults aged 18-55 years in Boston included the donor. What was given as vaccine was an Ad26 vector encoding Wuhan-strain SARS-CoV-2 spike. Some clones are missing from TCRdb's copy, which holds only in-frame ones; the method was immunoSEQ multiplex PCR. The table has over 400,000 clones, 80% to 95% seen once.

This chain uses TRBV6-5 with TRBJ2-2, with 7 bases identical to TRBD1. The sequences come from peripheral blood, collected in a trial of Ad26.COV2.S vaccine versus placebo. The sequence came from a person between 18 and 60 years old who received the Ad26.COV2.S COVID-19 vaccine or a placebo. In nucleotides, the CDR3 is TGTGCCAGCACTAGGACAGGAGTCACCGGGGAGCTGTTTTTT. Encoded protein: CASTRTGVTGELFF.